This T cell receptor (beta chain) was recovered during a study of blood T cell repertoires in COVID-19. Study-wide context: The United States, Italy and Spain supplied acute and convalescent COVID-19 samples.

Authors' analysis steps: How many nucleated cells were present was estimated from reference gene primer amplification. Repertoires were generated with immunoSEQ multiplex PCR, while TCRdb's copy carries only in-frame clones and drops some. That table furnishes V, J and clone size, whereas the DNA furnished D and trimming. The sample contains 35,000 to 50,000 clones, roughly 83% of which appear only once. The sequencing sample was made of peripheral blood. The receptor's source is a human donor with acute or convalescent COVID-19. The donor label of this sample is uncertain.

CDR3 loop: CASRLAGGGETQYF. In DNA, the CDR3 is TGTGCCAGCAGATTAGCGGGGGGGGGAGAGACCCAGTACTTC. The rearrangement links TRBV28 to TRBJ2-5; 11 bases fit TRBD2. V lost 6 bases, J lost 4 bases, and 4 bases stayed unmatched. CDR3 size: 14 residues. In germline, CDR1 is MDHEN, CDR2 SYDVKM.